The present entry profiles one TCR beta chain with its context. This sample stems from a study of blood T cell repertoires in COVID-19. Source study methods: Estimates of nucleated cell counts were drawn from the amplification of reference gene primers. The method was immunoSEQ multiplex PCR; TCRdb's version includes in-frame clones alone and lacks a portion of them. From that table come the V and J calls and clone size; the DNA was used to work out D and trimming. The sample shows roughly 200,000 clones, 80% to 90% of them seen only once. The V gene's germline CDR1 is MGHDK and CDR2 SYGVNS. Trimming removed 2 bases from V and 1 base from J, with 13 bases in between. This CDR3 contains 16 residues.

The source material was peripheral blood. This clonotype was obtained from a man in his fifties or sixties with acute or convalescent COVID-19. V usage is TRBV25-1 and J usage is TRBJ2-3; D gene unclear. The CDR3 nucleotides read TGTGCCAGCAGTGAACAGGTTCGATCAGGCACAGATACGCAGTATTTT. The encoded protein is CASSEQVRSGTDTQYF.